Listed here is a single T cell receptor (beta chain). Its target is not known. The sample comes from a study of identical twins. TCRdb re-called the 5' RACE reads through MiXCR, storing one row per CDR3 protein. The data show approximately 220,000 distinct CDR3 sequences, around 8% seen once. Looked up from germline, CDR1 is SGHRS and CDR2 is YFSETQ. There are 14 residues in the CDR3. Trimming took 3 bases from V and 0 from J, leaving 7 bases between them. Findings and limits, study-wide: Abundant beta clonotypes from cord blood bore fewer insertions; memory repertoires lacked this pattern.

The same data also contributed to another study, on yellow fever vaccine responses in identical twins.

The sequenced material came from memory (CD45RO+) T cells sorted from blood. The sequence was collected from a woman aged 18-29 years in good health. The chain links TRBV5-1 to TRBJ2-1; TRBD2 might be the D (6 bases). The DNA for the CDR3 is TGCGCCAGCAGCTCGGGAGACTCCTACAATGAGCAGTTCTTC. As protein: CASSSGDSYNEQFF.